These T cell receptor beta chains were read from a single sample in a study of T-cell reconstitution after alpha-beta-depleted transplantation in children. TCRdb redid the calling of the PCR reads with MiXCR, one entry per CDR3 protein. The data contain 350,000 to 450,000 distinct CDR3 sequences, about an eighth of them singletons. Sequencing used PBMCs, obtained from the stem cell graft. The origin of the receptors is a human donor who donated a stem cell graft to a child with Fanconi anemia. Both conserved end residues are part of each CDR3. Each record gives: CDR3 length, D gene, J gene, clone size, V gene, CDR3 DNA, CDR3 protein. The D gene is left open where the match is weak. Only some rows state a clone size, as once, few, many or a class for expanded clones.

CDR3 length: 16; D gene: NA; J gene: TRBJ2-5; clone size: few; V gene: TRBV11-2; CDR3 DNA: TGTGCCAGCAGCTTAGTTGGGGCTAGCGACGAGGAGACCCAGTACTTC; CDR3 protein: CASSLVGASDEETQYF
CDR3 length: 13; D gene: TRBD1; J gene: TRBJ1-1; clone size: many; V gene: TRBV7-2; CDR3 DNA: TGTGCCAGCAGCGTGACAGGGCGCACTGAAGCTTTCTTT; CDR3 protein: CASSVTGRTEAFF
CDR3 length: 14; D gene: NA; J gene: TRBJ1-4; clone size: NA; V gene: TRBV5-5; CDR3 DNA: TGCGCCAAAGAAACGACAGACCTCAATGAAAAACTGTTTTTT; CDR3 protein: CAKETTDLNEKLFF
CDR3 length: 13; D gene: NA; J gene: TRBJ2-5; clone size: NA; V gene: TRBV9; CDR3 DNA: TGTGCCAGCAGCGTAGCCAGCCCTGGGACCCAGTACTTC; CDR3 protein: CASSVASPGTQYF
CDR3 length: 18; D gene: NA; J gene: TRBJ2-2; clone size: few; V gene: TRBV7-7; CDR3 DNA: TGTGCCAGCAGCCCCAATCCGGACGATCCGAGAGGGAGAGGGGAGCTGTTTTTT; CDR3 protein: CASSPNPDDPRGRGELFF
CDR3 length: 12; D gene: NA; J gene: TRBJ2-3; clone size: NA; V gene: TRBV29-1; CDR3 DNA: TGCAGCGACTTAGGGGTCGCAGATACGCAGTATTTT; CDR3 protein: CSDLGVADTQYF
CDR3 length: 16; D gene: NA; J gene: TRBJ2-2; clone size: few; V gene: TRBV12-3/TRBV12-4; CDR3 DNA: TGTGCCAGCAGTTCCCCGGCAGTCCCAGGGGCCGGGGAGCTGTTTTTT; CDR3 protein: CASSSPAVPGAGELFF
CDR3 length: 14; D gene: NA; J gene: TRBJ2-1; clone size: many; V gene: TRBV29-1; CDR3 DNA: TGCAGCGCCCCGGGACTCACCTCCTACAATGAGCAGTTCTTC; CDR3 protein: CSAPGLTSYNEQFF
CDR3 length: 16; D gene: NA; J gene: TRBJ1-1; clone size: NA; V gene: TRBV7-2; CDR3 DNA: TGTGCCAGCAGCTTAGATGGCCGAGGGGGTCGCACTGAAGCTTTCTTT; CDR3 protein: CASSLDGRGGRTEAFF
CDR3 length: 12; D gene: NA; J gene: TRBJ2-1; clone size: many; V gene: TRBV3-1; CDR3 DNA: TGTGCCAGCAGCCAACAGGGGAATGAGCAGTTCTTC; CDR3 protein: CASSQQGNEQFF
CDR3 length: 13; D gene: NA; J gene: TRBJ2-3; clone size: NA; V gene: TRBV10-3; CDR3 DNA: TGTGCCACGGGGGACAGTGACACAGATACGCAGTATTTT; CDR3 protein: CATGDSDTDTQYF
CDR3 length: 15; D gene: NA; J gene: TRBJ1-6; clone size: NA; V gene: TRBV6-1; CDR3 DNA: TGTGCCAGCAGCTCCGGGCCCGAGATTAATTCACCCCTCCACTTT; CDR3 protein: CASSSGPEINSPLHF
CDR3 length: 16; D gene: NA; J gene: TRBJ2-2; clone size: NA; V gene: TRBV18; CDR3 DNA: TGTGCCAGCTCACCAAAGACAGGTCTCAACACCGGGGAGCTGTTTTTT; CDR3 protein: CASSPKTGLNTGELFF
CDR3 length: 16; D gene: NA; J gene: TRBJ2-1; clone size: NA; V gene: TRBV5-1; CDR3 DNA: TGCGCCAGCAGCTTGGCCCCTTTCGGTTCCTACAATGAGCAGTTCTTC; CDR3 protein: CASSLAPFGSYNEQFF
CDR3 length: 15; D gene: NA; J gene: TRBJ1-1; clone size: few; V gene: TRBV28; CDR3 DNA: TGTGCCAGCAGTTTGAGAGGGACTCTGAACACTGAAGCTTTCTTT; CDR3 protein: CASSLRGTLNTEAFF
CDR3 length: 16; D gene: NA; J gene: TRBJ2-1; clone size: few; V gene: TRBV2; CDR3 DNA: TGTGCCAGCAGTGAATCAAGGGGACAAGCCTACAATGAGCAGTTCTTC; CDR3 protein: CASSESRGQAYNEQFF
CDR3 length: 15; D gene: NA; J gene: TRBJ1-1; clone size: many; V gene: TRBV20-1; CDR3 DNA: TGCAGTGCTAGAAGGTGGTTAGAAGTGAACACTGAAGCTTTCTTT; CDR3 protein: CSARRWLEVNTEAFF
CDR3 length: 16; D gene: TRBD2; J gene: TRBJ2-1; clone size: NA; V gene: TRBV6-2/TRBV6-3; CDR3 DNA: TGTGCCAGCAGGAACGGACTAGTTGGACCCTACAATGAGCAGTTCTTC; CDR3 protein: CASRNGLVGPYNEQFF
CDR3 length: 17; D gene: TRBD2; J gene: TRBJ2-5; clone size: NA; V gene: TRBV10-3; CDR3 DNA: TGTGCCACCCTACCGAGGACTAGCGGGGGGGTCGAGGAGACCCAGTACTTC; CDR3 protein: CATLPRTSGGVEETQYF
CDR3 length: 14; D gene: NA; J gene: TRBJ2-5; clone size: NA; V gene: TRBV4-3; CDR3 DNA: TGCGCCAGCAGCCGAAAAGTAGGGAGAGAGACCCAGTACTTC; CDR3 protein: CASSRKVGRETQYF
CDR3 length: 13; D gene: NA; J gene: TRBJ2-1; clone size: many; V gene: TRBV5-6; CDR3 DNA: TGTGCCAGCAGCTTTGTTGACTACAATGAGCAGTTCTTC; CDR3 protein: CASSFVDYNEQFF
CDR3 length: 15; D gene: TRBD2; J gene: TRBJ2-1; clone size: few; V gene: TRBV28; CDR3 DNA: TGTGCCAGCAGTACCGGGACTAGCGGAGTAGGAGTGGAGTTCTTC; CDR3 protein: CASSTGTSGVGVEFF
CDR3 length: 14; D gene: NA; J gene: TRBJ2-2; clone size: NA; V gene: TRBV29-1; CDR3 DNA: TGCAGCGTTGATCAGAGCTGGGACACCGGGGAGCTGTTTTTT; CDR3 protein: CSVDQSWDTGELFF
CDR3 length: 16; D gene: TRBD2; J gene: TRBJ2-1; clone size: NA; V gene: TRBV10-3; CDR3 DNA: TGTGCCATCAGTGAGTCGCCTAGCGGTACTCGGCATGAGCAGTTCTTC; CDR3 protein: CAISESPSGTRHEQFF
CDR3 length: 13; D gene: NA; J gene: TRBJ1-5; clone size: few; V gene: TRBV12-3/TRBV12-4; CDR3 DNA: TGTGCCAGCAGTTTAGGTTTAATACGGCCCCAGCATTTT; CDR3 protein: CASSLGLIRPQHF
CDR3 length: 12; D gene: NA; J gene: TRBJ1-2; clone size: NA; V gene: TRBV25-1; CDR3 DNA: TGTGCCAGCAATCGGGAGGAATATGGCTACACCTTC; CDR3 protein: CASNREEYGYTF
CDR3 length: 15; D gene: NA; J gene: TRBJ1-1; clone size: NA; V gene: TRBV19; CDR3 DNA: TGTGCCACAGAAACAACCGGGACCCCGAACACTGAAGCTTTCTTT; CDR3 protein: CATETTGTPNTEAFF
CDR3 length: 16; D gene: NA; J gene: TRBJ2-5; clone size: few; V gene: TRBV3-1; CDR3 DNA: TGTGCCAGCAGCCAAGGCACCGCATCCCAAGCCGGGACCCAGTACTTC; CDR3 protein: CASSQGTASQAGTQYF
CDR3 length: 15; D gene: NA; J gene: TRBJ1-1; clone size: NA; V gene: TRBV3-1; CDR3 DNA: TGTGCCAGCAGCACCTTCGGGGGGAGTAACACTGAAGCTTTCTTT; CDR3 protein: CASSTFGGSNTEAFF
CDR3 length: 11; D gene: NA; J gene: TRBJ2-3; clone size: NA; V gene: TRBV11-2; CDR3 DNA: TGTGCCACTAGACCGGGGAATACGCAGTATTTT; CDR3 protein: CATRPGNTQYF
CDR3 length: 14; D gene: NA; J gene: TRBJ1-2; clone size: NA; V gene: TRBV7-9; CDR3 DNA: TGTGCCAGCAGCCAGAGTGGGACGGGCTATGGCTACACCTTC; CDR3 protein: CASSQSGTGYGYTF
CDR3 length: 12; D gene: NA; J gene: TRBJ2-3; clone size: NA; V gene: TRBV7-2; CDR3 DNA: TGTGCCAGCAGCCCGACCACTGCTACGCAGTATTTT; CDR3 protein: CASSPTTATQYF
CDR3 length: 15; D gene: TRBD1; J gene: TRBJ2-5; clone size: few; V gene: TRBV9; CDR3 DNA: TGTGCCAGCAGCTTTCTAGGGACAGACCAAGAGACCCAGTACTTC; CDR3 protein: CASSFLGTDQETQYF
CDR3 length: 17; D gene: NA; J gene: TRBJ2-1; clone size: NA; V gene: TRBV5-1; CDR3 DNA: TGCGCCAGCAGTTATCAACCGGGGGAAAGGACACACAATGAGCAGTTCTTC; CDR3 protein: CASSYQPGERTHNEQFF
CDR3 length: 15; D gene: TRBD2; J gene: TRBJ2-1; clone size: many; V gene: TRBV7-9; CDR3 DNA: TGTGCCAGCAGCTTAGGACTAGCGGGGTTAAATGAGCAGTTCTTC; CDR3 protein: CASSLGLAGLNEQFF
CDR3 length: 13; D gene: TRBD1; J gene: TRBJ1-1; clone size: NA; V gene: TRBV10-3; CDR3 DNA: TGTGCCATCAGGGGAGGGGGCGCCGGGGAAGCTTTCTTT; CDR3 protein: CAIRGGGAGEAFF
CDR3 length: 14; D gene: TRBD1; J gene: TRBJ2-2; clone size: few; V gene: TRBV2; CDR3 DNA: TGTGCCAGCGGACGGACAGGGTATAACGGGGAGCTGTTTTTT; CDR3 protein: CASGRTGYNGELFF
CDR3 length: 12; D gene: NA; J gene: TRBJ1-2; clone size: few; V gene: TRBV18; CDR3 DNA: TGTGCCAGCTCACCCTACAGCTATGGCTACACCTTC; CDR3 protein: CASSPYSYGYTF
CDR3 length: 16; D gene: TRBD2; J gene: TRBJ2-7; clone size: NA; V gene: TRBV27; CDR3 DNA: TGTGCCAGCAGTTTTTCTAGCGGGGAGGCCTCCTACGAGCAGTACTTC; CDR3 protein: CASSFSSGEASYEQYF
CDR3 length: 16; D gene: NA; J gene: TRBJ2-1; clone size: NA; V gene: TRBV20-1; CDR3 DNA: TGCTGCGCTAGAGACTTACGGGGAGGTAGCTACAATGAGCAGTTCTTC; CDR3 protein: CCARDLRGGSYNEQFF
CDR3 length: 15; D gene: NA; J gene: TRBJ2-5; clone size: NA; V gene: TRBV4-1; CDR3 DNA: TGCGCCAGCAGCCAATTCGACCAGGCGGGTGAGACCCAGTACTTC; CDR3 protein: CASSQFDQAGETQYF
CDR3 length: 14; D gene: NA; J gene: TRBJ1-3; clone size: NA; V gene: TRBV12-3/TRBV12-4; CDR3 DNA: TGTGCCAGCAGTCTTCGGGGGAGAGGAAACACCATATATTTT; CDR3 protein: CASSLRGRGNTIYF
CDR3 length: 17; D gene: TRBD2; J gene: TRBJ2-2; clone size: few; V gene: TRBV12-3/TRBV12-4; CDR3 DNA: TGTGCCAGCAGTTTAAATAGCGGGGGTCCGAACACCGGGGAGCTGTTTTTT; CDR3 protein: CASSLNSGGPNTGELFF
CDR3 length: 14; D gene: NA; J gene: TRBJ2-2; clone size: few; V gene: TRBV4-3; CDR3 DNA: TGCGCCAGCAGCCAAGTCTCTGTGTCCGGGGAGCTGTTTTTT; CDR3 protein: CASSQVSVSGELFF
CDR3 length: 13; D gene: NA; J gene: TRBJ2-7; clone size: few; V gene: TRBV7-2; CDR3 DNA: TGTGCCAGCAGCCAGGGACGGATCTACGAGCAGTACTTC; CDR3 protein: CASSQGRIYEQYF
CDR3 length: 15; D gene: NA; J gene: TRBJ1-5; clone size: few; V gene: TRBV11-3; CDR3 DNA: TGTGCCAGCAGCCGGCACGGGCAGGGCGTTCAGCCCCAGCATTTT; CDR3 protein: CASSRHGQGVQPQHF
CDR3 length: 16; D gene: TRBD2; J gene: TRBJ2-1; clone size: many; V gene: TRBV4-3; CDR3 DNA: TGCGCCAGCAGCCAAGCTCCGGGACTAGGTAACAATGAGCAGTTCTTC; CDR3 protein: CASSQAPGLGNNEQFF
CDR3 length: 13; D gene: NA; J gene: TRBJ2-1; clone size: NA; V gene: TRBV5-1; CDR3 DNA: TGCGCCAGCAGCACCCCGGGCCTCAATGAGCAGTTCTTC; CDR3 protein: CASSTPGLNEQFF
CDR3 length: 16; D gene: NA; J gene: TRBJ2-6; clone size: many; V gene: TRBV10-3; CDR3 DNA: TGTGCCATCAGTGAGAGAAAAGGATCTGGGGCCAACGTCCTGACTTTC; CDR3 protein: CAISERKGSGANVLTF
CDR3 length: 14; D gene: NA; J gene: TRBJ2-2; clone size: few; V gene: TRBV4-3; CDR3 DNA: TGCGCCAGCAGCCAAGTCGAGAACACCGGGGAGCTGTTTTTT; CDR3 protein: CASSQVENTGELFF
CDR3 length: 18; D gene: TRBD1; J gene: TRBJ1-3; clone size: many; V gene: TRBV27; CDR3 DNA: TGTGCCAGCAGTTTAGGCGTCCCGGGACAGAACTCTGGAAACACCATATATTTT; CDR3 protein: CASSLGVPGQNSGNTIYF
CDR3 length: 18; D gene: NA; J gene: TRBJ1-2; clone size: NA; V gene: TRBV19; CDR3 DNA: TGTGCCAGTAGCCAAGGCTGGCCCCGGGCAGGGGTAAACTATGGCTACACCTTC; CDR3 protein: CASSQGWPRAGVNYGYTF
CDR3 length: 13; D gene: NA; J gene: TRBJ2-1; clone size: NA; V gene: TRBV6-1; CDR3 DNA: TGTGCCAGCGCGATCTCTTTGCCCAATGAGCAGTTCTTC; CDR3 protein: CASAISLPNEQFF
CDR3 length: 12; D gene: NA; J gene: TRBJ2-2; clone size: many; V gene: TRBV13; CDR3 DNA: TGTGCCAGCAGCATACGTGTGGGGGAGCTGTTTTTT; CDR3 protein: CASSIRVGELFF
CDR3 length: 14; D gene: NA; J gene: TRBJ2-5; clone size: NA; V gene: TRBV11-2; CDR3 DNA: TGTGCCAGCAGACACAAGAGGGAGCGAGAGACCCAGTACTTC; CDR3 protein: CASRHKRERETQYF
CDR3 length: 16; D gene: NA; J gene: TRBJ1-6; clone size: few; V gene: TRBV5-1; CDR3 DNA: TGCGCCAGCAGCTTGGGCCTCAGGGAATCAAATTCACCCCTCCACTTT; CDR3 protein: CASSLGLRESNSPLHF
CDR3 length: 13; D gene: NA; J gene: TRBJ2-3; clone size: few; V gene: TRBV5-1; CDR3 DNA: TGCGCCAGCAGCAGCGGACAAACAGATACGCAGTATTTT; CDR3 protein: CASSSGQTDTQYF
CDR3 length: 16; D gene: NA; J gene: TRBJ2-7; clone size: few; V gene: TRBV7-2; CDR3 DNA: TGTGCCAGCAGCTTAGCGCTGACAATGTTAGGCTACGAGCAGTACTTC; CDR3 protein: CASSLALTMLGYEQYF
CDR3 length: 15; D gene: TRBD2; J gene: TRBJ2-7; clone size: many; V gene: TRBV5-1; CDR3 DNA: TGCGCCAGCAGCTTGGGCGGGAGGAGCTCCTACGAGCAGTACTTC; CDR3 protein: CASSLGGRSSYEQYF